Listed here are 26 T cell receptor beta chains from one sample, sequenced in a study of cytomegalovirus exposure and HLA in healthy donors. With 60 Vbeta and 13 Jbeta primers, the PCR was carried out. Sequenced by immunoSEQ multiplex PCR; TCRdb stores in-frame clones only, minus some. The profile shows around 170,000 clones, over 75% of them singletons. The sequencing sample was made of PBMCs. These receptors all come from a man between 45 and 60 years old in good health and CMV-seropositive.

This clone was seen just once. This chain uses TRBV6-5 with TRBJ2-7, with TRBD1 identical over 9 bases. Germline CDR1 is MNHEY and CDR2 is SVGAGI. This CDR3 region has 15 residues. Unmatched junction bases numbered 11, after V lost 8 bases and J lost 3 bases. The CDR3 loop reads CASSDRDRDHYEQYF. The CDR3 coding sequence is TGTGCCAGCTCCGACCGGGACAGGGACCACTACGAGCAGTACTTC.

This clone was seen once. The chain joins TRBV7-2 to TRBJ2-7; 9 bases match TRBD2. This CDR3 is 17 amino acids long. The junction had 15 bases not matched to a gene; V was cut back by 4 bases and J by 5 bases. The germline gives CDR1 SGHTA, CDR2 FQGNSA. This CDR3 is CASSSPGLAGERDEQYF. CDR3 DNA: TGTGCCAGCAGCTCTCCGGGACTAGCCGGTGAGCGAGACGAGCAGTACTTC.

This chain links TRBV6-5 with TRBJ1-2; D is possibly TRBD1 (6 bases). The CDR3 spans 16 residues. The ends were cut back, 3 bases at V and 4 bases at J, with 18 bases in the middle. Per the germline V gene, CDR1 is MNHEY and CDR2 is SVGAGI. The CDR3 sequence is CASSYYTPGQVYGYTF. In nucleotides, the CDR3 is TGTGCCAGCAGTTATTATACACCGGGACAAGTCTATGGCTACACCTTC.

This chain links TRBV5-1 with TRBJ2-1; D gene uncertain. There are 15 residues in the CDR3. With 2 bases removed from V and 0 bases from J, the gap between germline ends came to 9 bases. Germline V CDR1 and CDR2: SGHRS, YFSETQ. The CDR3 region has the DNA TGCGCCAGCAGCTTTAGTACCATCTCCTACAATGAGCAGTTCTTC. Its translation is CASSFSTISYNEQFF. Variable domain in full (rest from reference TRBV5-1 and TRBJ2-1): KAGVTQTPRYLIKTRGQQVTLSCSPISGHRSVSWYQQTPGQGLQFLFEYFSETQRNKGNFPGRFSGRQFSNSRSEMNVSTLELGDSALYLCASSFSTISYNEQFFGPGTRLTVL.

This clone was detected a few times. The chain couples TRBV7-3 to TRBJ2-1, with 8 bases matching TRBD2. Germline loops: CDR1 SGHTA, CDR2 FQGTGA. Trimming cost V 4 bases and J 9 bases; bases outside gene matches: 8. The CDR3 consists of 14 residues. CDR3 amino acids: CASSSMAGGGEQFF. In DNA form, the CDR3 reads TGTGCCAGCAGCTCAATGGCGGGGGGTGGTGAGCAGTTCTTC.

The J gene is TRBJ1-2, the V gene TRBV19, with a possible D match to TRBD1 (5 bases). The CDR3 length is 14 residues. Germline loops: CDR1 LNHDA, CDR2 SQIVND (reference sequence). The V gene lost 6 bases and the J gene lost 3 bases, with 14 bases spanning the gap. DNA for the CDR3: TGTGCCAGTAGCTTCCTCGGACAAGACTATGGCTACACCTTC. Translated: CASSFLGQDYGYTF.

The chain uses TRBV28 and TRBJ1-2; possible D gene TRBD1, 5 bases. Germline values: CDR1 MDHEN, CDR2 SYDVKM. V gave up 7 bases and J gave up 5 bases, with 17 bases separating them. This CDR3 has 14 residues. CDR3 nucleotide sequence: TGTGCCAGCAAGGAGGGACGGAGAGGATATGGCTACACCTTC. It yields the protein CASKEGRRGYGYTF.

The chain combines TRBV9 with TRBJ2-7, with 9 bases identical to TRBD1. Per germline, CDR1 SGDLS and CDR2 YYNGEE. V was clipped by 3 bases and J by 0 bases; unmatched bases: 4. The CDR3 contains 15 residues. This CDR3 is CASSERTGVSYEQYF. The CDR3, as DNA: TGTGCCAGCAGCGAACGGACAGGGGTCTCCTACGAGCAGTACTTC.

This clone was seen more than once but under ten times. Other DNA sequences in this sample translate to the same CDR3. CDR3 sequence reads: CASSSGLSNQPQHF. The CDR3 DNA follows: TGTGCCAGCAGCTCCGGGTTGAGCAATCAGCCCCAGCATTTT. The genes are TRBV28 and TRBJ1-5; D is unclear. This CDR3 is 14 amino acids long. Germline-derived CDR1 and CDR2 are MDHEN and SYDVKM. The V end lost 6 bases, the J end lost 1 base, and 10 bases lay between the germline ends.

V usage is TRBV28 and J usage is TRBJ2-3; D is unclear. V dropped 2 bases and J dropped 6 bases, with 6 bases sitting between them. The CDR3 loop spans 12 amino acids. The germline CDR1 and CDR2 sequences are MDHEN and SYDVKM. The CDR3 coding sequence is TGTGCCAGCAGTTTAGTCGGGGATACGCAGTATTTT. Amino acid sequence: CASSLVGDTQYF.

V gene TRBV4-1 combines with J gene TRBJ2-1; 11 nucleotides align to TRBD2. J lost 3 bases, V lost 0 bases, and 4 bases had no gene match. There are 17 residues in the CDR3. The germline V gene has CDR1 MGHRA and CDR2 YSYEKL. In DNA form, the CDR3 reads TGCGCCAGCAGCCAAGAGGCTAGCGGGGGGATCTACAATGAGCAGTTCTTC. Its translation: CASSQEASGGIYNEQFF.

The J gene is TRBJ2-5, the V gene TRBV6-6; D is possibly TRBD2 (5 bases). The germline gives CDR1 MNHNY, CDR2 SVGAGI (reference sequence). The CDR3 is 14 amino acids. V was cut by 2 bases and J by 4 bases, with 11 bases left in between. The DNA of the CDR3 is TGTGCCAGCAGTTACGGAGGTATTCGAGAGACCCAGTACTTC. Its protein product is CASSYGGIRETQYF.

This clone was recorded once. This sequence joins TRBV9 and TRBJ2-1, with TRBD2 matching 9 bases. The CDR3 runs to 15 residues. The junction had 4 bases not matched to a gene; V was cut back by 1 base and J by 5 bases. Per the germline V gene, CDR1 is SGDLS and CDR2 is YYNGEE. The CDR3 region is CASSVSGRPDNEQFF. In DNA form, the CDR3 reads TGTGCCAGCAGCGTAAGCGGGAGGCCAGACAATGAGCAGTTCTTC.

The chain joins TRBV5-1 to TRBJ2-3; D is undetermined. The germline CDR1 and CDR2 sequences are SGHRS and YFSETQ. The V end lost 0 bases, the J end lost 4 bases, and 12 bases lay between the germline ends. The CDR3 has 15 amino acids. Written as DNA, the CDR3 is TGCGCCAGCAGCTTGGGAGACACCCGCGCAGATACGCAGTATTTT. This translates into CASSLGDTRADTQYF.

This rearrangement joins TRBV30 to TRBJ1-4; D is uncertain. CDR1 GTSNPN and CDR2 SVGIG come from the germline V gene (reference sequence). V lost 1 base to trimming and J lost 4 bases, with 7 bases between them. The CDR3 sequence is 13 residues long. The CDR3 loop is CAWSAFFNEKLFF. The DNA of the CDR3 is TGTGCCTGGAGTGCCTTCTTTAATGAAAAACTGTTTTTT. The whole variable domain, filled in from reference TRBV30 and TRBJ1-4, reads SQTIHQWPATLVQPVGSPLSLECTVEGTSNPNLYWYRQAAGRGLQLLFYSVGIGQISSEVPQNLSASRPQDRQFILSSKKLLLSDSGFYLCAWSAFFNEKLFFGSGTQLSVL.

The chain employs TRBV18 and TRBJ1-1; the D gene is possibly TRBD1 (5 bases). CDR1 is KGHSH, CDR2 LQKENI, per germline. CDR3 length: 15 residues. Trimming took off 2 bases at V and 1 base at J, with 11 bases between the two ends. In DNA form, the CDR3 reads TGTGCCAGCTCACCAGTGGGGCAGGGGAACACTGAAGCTTTCTTT. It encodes CASSPVGQGNTEAFF.

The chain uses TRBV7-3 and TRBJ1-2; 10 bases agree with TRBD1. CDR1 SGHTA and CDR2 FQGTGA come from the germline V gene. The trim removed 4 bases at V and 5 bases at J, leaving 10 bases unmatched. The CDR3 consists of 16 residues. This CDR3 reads CASSSSPPGQGYGYTF. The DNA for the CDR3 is TGTGCCAGCAGCTCCTCCCCTCCGGGACAGGGGTATGGCTACACCTTC.

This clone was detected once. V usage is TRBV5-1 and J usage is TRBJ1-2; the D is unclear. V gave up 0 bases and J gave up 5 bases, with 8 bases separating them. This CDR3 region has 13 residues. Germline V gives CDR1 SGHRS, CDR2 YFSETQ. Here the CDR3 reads CASSLVSDYGYTF. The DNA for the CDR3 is TGCGCCAGCAGCTTGGTGTCAGATTATGGCTACACCTTC. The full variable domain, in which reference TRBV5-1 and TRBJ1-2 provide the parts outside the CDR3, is KAGVTQTPRYLIKTRGQQVTLSCSPISGHRSVSWYQQTPGQGLQFLFEYFSETQRNKGNFPGRFSGRQFSNSRSEMNVSTLELGDSALYLCASSLVSDYGYTFGSGTRLTVV.

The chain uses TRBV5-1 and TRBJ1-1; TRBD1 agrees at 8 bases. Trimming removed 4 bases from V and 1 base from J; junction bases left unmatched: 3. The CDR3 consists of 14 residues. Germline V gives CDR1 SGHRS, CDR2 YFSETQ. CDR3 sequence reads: CASSVDRANTEAFF. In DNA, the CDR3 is TGCGCCAGCAGCGTGGACAGGGCGAACACTGAAGCTTTCTTT.

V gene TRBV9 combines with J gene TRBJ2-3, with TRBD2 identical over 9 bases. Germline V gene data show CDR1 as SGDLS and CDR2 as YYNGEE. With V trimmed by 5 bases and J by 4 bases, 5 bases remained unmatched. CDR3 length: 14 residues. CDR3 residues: CASSRTSAPDTQYF. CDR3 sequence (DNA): TGTGCCAGCAGTCGGACTAGCGCACCAGATACGCAGTATTTT.

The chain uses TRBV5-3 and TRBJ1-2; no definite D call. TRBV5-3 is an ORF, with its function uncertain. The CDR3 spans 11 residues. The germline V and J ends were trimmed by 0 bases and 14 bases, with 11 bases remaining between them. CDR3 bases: TGTGCCAGAAGCTTGGACAGTTATAGGACCTTC. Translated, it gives CARSLDSYRTF.

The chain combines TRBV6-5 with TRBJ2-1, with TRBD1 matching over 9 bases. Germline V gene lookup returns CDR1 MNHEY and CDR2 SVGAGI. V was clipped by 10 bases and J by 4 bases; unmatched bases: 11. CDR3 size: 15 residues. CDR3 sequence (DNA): TGTGCCACCACAGTTACCGACAGGGGGTACAATGAGCAGTTCTTC. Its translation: CATTVTDRGYNEQFF.

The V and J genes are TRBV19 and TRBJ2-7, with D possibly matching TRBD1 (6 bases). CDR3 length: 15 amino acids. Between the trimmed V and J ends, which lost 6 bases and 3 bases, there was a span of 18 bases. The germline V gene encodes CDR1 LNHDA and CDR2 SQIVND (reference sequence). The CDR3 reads CASSAWAGALYEQYF. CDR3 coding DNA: TGTGCCAGTAGCGCTTGGGCAGGGGCTCTCTACGAGCAGTACTTC.

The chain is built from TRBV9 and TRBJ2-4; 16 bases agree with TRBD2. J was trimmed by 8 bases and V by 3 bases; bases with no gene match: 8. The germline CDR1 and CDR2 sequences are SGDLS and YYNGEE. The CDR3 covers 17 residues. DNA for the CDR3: TGTGCCAGCAGCGATGCCGGGACTAGCGGGGGGGCGGACATTCAGTACTTC. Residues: CASSDAGTSGGADIQYF.

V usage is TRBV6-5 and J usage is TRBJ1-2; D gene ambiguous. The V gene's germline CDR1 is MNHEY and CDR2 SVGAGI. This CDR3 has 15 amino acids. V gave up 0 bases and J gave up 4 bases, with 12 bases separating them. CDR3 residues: CASSYSSGFLYGYTF. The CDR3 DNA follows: TGTGCCAGCAGTTACTCCTCGGGTTTCCTCTATGGCTACACCTTC.

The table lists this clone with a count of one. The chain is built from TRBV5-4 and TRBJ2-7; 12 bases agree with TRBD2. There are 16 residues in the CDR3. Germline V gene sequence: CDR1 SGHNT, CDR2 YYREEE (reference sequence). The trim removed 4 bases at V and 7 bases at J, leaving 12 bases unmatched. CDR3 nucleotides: TGTGCCAGCAGCGTAACTAGCGGGGGGTTCCTACGGGAGCAGTACTTC. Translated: CASSVTSGGFLREQYF.